The rows below give T cell receptor beta chains drawn from one sample of a study of beta chain features in type 1 diabetes. Clones were sequenced by immunoSEQ multiplex PCR, and TCRdb holds only the in-frame ones, with some missing. The sample has 65,000 to 85,000 clones; around 49% are singletons. Sample: central memory CD4+ T cells from blood. The receptors derive from a man aged 25 to 40 with type 1 diabetes. Each CDR3 is given without its conserved first and last residue.

j_call: TRBJ1-2
v_call: TRBV20-1
cdr3_aa: SARRGYGYT

j_call: TRBJ2-1
v_call: TRBV19
cdr3_aa: ASSISSVASGRNNEQF

j_call: TRBJ2-6
v_call: TRBV7-9
cdr3_aa: ASSRYRDSFGANVLT

j_call: TRBJ2-5
v_call: TRBV25-1
cdr3_aa: ASSDAGGSTQY

j_call: TRBJ2-6
v_call: TRBV29-1
cdr3_aa: SVRGGTGANVLT

j_call: TRBJ2-7
v_call: TRBV7-7
cdr3_aa: ASSLGQLGAWYEQY

j_call: TRBJ2-1
v_call: TRBV6-5
cdr3_aa: ASSSAQGEQF

j_call: TRBJ2-5
v_call: TRBV7-9
cdr3_aa: ASSLRLAGGQETQY

j_call: TRBJ2-7
v_call: TRBV9
cdr3_aa: ASSVRGGFGLDEQY

j_call: TRBJ2-5
v_call: TRBV7-9
cdr3_aa: ASSLVQAQETQY

j_call: TRBJ2-3
v_call: TRBV5-6
cdr3_aa: ASSLVSGGVDTQY

j_call: TRBJ2-7
v_call: TRBV6-1
cdr3_aa: ASSLRGAYEQY

j_call: TRBJ2-2
v_call: TRBV5-1
cdr3_aa: ASKRGTNTGELF

j_call: TRBJ2-2
v_call: TRBV18
cdr3_aa: ASSRIEGDTGELF

j_call: TRBJ2-3
v_call: TRBV28
cdr3_aa: ASGAGVGTDTQY

j_call: TRBJ2-5
v_call: TRBV5-5
cdr3_aa: ASSSIRPGKQETQY

j_call: TRBJ2-4
v_call: TRBV2
cdr3_aa: ASSRQGNIQY

j_call: TRBJ2-7
v_call: TRBV6-5
cdr3_aa: ASSYGEPGLNYVQY

j_call: TRBJ2-6
v_call: TRBV5-4
cdr3_aa: ASSLAYRGSGANVLT

j_call: TRBJ2-1
v_call: TRBV15
cdr3_aa: ATSRDRDRGNEQF

j_call: TRBJ2-7
v_call: TRBV11-2
cdr3_aa: ASGQAGAYSYEQY

j_call: TRBJ1-1
v_call: TRBV5-8
cdr3_aa: ASSLGTGRGGAEAF

j_call: TRBJ2-1
v_call: TRBV5-1
cdr3_aa: ASSLGAREVKDEQF

j_call: TRBJ1-1
v_call: TRBV30
cdr3_aa: AWAKSQGTEAF

j_call: TRBJ2-7
v_call: TRBV7-2
cdr3_aa: ASSLAGGPASSYEQY

j_call: TRBJ1-1
v_call: TRBV5-1
cdr3_aa: ASSLLPGEGTEAF

j_call: TRBJ2-5
v_call: TRBV15
cdr3_aa: ATSSPMSGRGETQY

j_call: TRBJ2-1
v_call: TRBV9
cdr3_aa: ASSVISGGAYNEQF

j_call: TRBJ2-1
v_call: TRBV9
cdr3_aa: ASSPGTSGGSYNEQF

j_call: TRBJ1-4
v_call: TRBV7-9
cdr3_aa: ASSFGQNNEKLF

j_call: TRBJ1-5
v_call: TRBV21-1
cdr3_aa: ASTSGEGGNQPQH